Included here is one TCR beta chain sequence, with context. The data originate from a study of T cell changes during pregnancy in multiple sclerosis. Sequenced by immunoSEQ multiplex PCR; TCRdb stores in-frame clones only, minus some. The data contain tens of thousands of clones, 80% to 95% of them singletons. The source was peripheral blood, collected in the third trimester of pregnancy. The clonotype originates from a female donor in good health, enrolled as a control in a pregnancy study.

This chain's CDR3 is CASNRDRGPGTEAFF. The DNA of the CDR3 is TGTGCCAGCAACCGGGACAGGGGGCCGGGCACTGAAGCTTTCTTT. The V gene is TRBV18, the J gene TRBJ1-1, with TRBD1 matching over 12 bases. Germline values: CDR1 KGHSH, CDR2 LQKENI. The CDR3 runs to 15 residues. V shed 8 bases and J 4 bases; nucleotides not matched to a gene: 8.